The following is a T cell receptor beta chain sequence with its context. The data stem from a study of blood T cell repertoires in COVID-19. As for the study in general: Sources were T cells, B-cell-depleted T cells, or PBMCs; the material itself was cDNA or gDNA.

Germline CDR1 reads SGHAT; CDR2 reads FQNNGV. J lost 8 bases, V lost 2 bases, and 5 bases had no gene match. The CDR3 totals 14 residues. As handled by the study authors: Quantification of nucleated cells was approximated via reference gene primer amplification. The data were produced by immunoSEQ multiplex PCR, yet TCRdb's version contains in-frame clones alone and is incomplete. V, J and clone size reflect that table, while D and trimming were determined from the DNA. Among about 160,000 clones listed, 85% to 95% were seen once. The sequenced sample consisted of peripheral blood. The sequence was collected from a middle-aged man with acute or convalescent COVID-19. J is TRBJ1-4 and V is TRBV11-2; 7 positions match TRBD1. Written as DNA, the CDR3 is TGTGCCAGCAGCTTAAAGGGGGCAAGAGAAAAACTGTTTTTT. Its protein is CASSLKGAREKLFF.